The entry below gives a single TCR beta chain sequence along with its context. This entry belongs to a study of circulating and synovial CD4+ cells in juvenile arthritis. Generated by immunoSEQ multiplex PCR, the TCRdb table keeps only in-frame clones and is missing some. The sample contains about 1,700 clones, approximately 95% of which appear only once. The sample consisted of CD4+ T cells from synovial fluid. The TCR sequence derives from a human donor with juvenile idiopathic arthritis.

CDR3 sequence (DNA): TGTGCCAGCAGAACAGTCTCCTACGAGCAGTACTTC. It is translated as CASRTVSYEQYF. The rearrangement uses TRBV6-1 and TRBJ2-7; D remains ambiguous. This CDR3 region has 12 residues. The germline V gene encodes CDR1 MNHNS and CDR2 SASEGT. Trimming removed 6 bases at V and 0 bases at J, with 6 bases between.